This is a list of T cell receptor beta chains from one sample in a study of technical replicates of blood from several donors. The table came from immunoSEQ multiplex PCR; TCRdb's copy has only in-frame clones and leaves some out. The table lists tens of thousands of clones, around 94% of them singletons, with around 0.25% in the top ten. Sequences were obtained from T cells isolated from PBMCs. All receptors come from a human donor in good health. The CDR3 runs from the conserved cysteine through the conserved F or W. The order of the fields is clone size, V gene, CDR3 protein. Only some rows state a clone size, as once, few, many or a class for expanded clones.

clone_size: NA; v_call: TRBV30; cdr3_aa: CAWRFGTFGNYGYTF
clone_size: NA; v_call: TRBV15; cdr3_aa: CATSRGDIYEEGETQYF
clone_size: NA; v_call: TRBV28; cdr3_aa: CASRDLWVSAGELFF
clone_size: NA; v_call: TRBV30; cdr3_aa: CAWSERSNQPQHF
clone_size: NA; v_call: TRBV19; cdr3_aa: CASRVASSSSYNEQFF
clone_size: NA; v_call: TRBV5-6; cdr3_aa: CASSGRTSGFYYEQYF
clone_size: once; v_call: TRBV10-1; cdr3_aa: CASSEDSTPTDTQYF
clone_size: few; v_call: TRBV30; cdr3_aa: CAWSVQYMNTEAFF
clone_size: once; v_call: TRBV2; cdr3_aa: CASNGHPGEQFF
clone_size: NA; v_call: TRBV29-1; cdr3_aa: CSVETHRQGGGTIGYGYTF
clone_size: NA; v_call: TRBV27; cdr3_aa: CATRGATGDVSYGYTF
clone_size: NA; v_call: TRBV4-1; cdr3_aa: CASRRTGDYGYTF
clone_size: NA; v_call: TRBV15; cdr3_aa: CATRVTGLADLRNEQFF
clone_size: few; v_call: TRBV2; cdr3_aa: CASKTQENQPQHF
clone_size: NA; v_call: TRBV10-2; cdr3_aa: CASSAVGALNTGELFF
clone_size: NA; v_call: TRBV9; cdr3_aa: CASTAGEGSYEQYF
clone_size: NA; v_call: TRBV27; cdr3_aa: CASGEWAGGQIEQFF
clone_size: NA; v_call: TRBV7-9; cdr3_aa: CASSSTRSFRSYEQYF
clone_size: NA; v_call: TRBV7-9; cdr3_aa: CASSSGVLGGEQYF
clone_size: NA; v_call: TRBV21-1; cdr3_aa: CASNLGEVVCYEQYF
clone_size: NA; v_call: TRBV5-1; cdr3_aa: CASSLVPPGSDSPLHF
clone_size: NA; v_call: TRBV19; cdr3_aa: CASSVPGTGGRYGYTF
clone_size: NA; v_call: TRBV14; cdr3_aa: CASSLGLFSYEQYF
clone_size: NA; v_call: TRBV4-1; cdr3_aa: CASSPRLAGGQETQYF
clone_size: NA; v_call: TRBV5-4; cdr3_aa: CASSYRTGTDTQYF
clone_size: NA; v_call: TRBV7-2; cdr3_aa: CASSFLGRRAAGVNTEAFF
clone_size: once; v_call: TRBV7-2; cdr3_aa: CASSLGFQGGNNEQFF
clone_size: once; v_call: TRBV18; cdr3_aa: CASSPPVSGVNTGELFF
clone_size: NA; v_call: TRBV4-2; cdr3_aa: CASSQGTSRSSYNEQFF
clone_size: NA; v_call: TRBV25-1; cdr3_aa: CASSVGLNGETQYF
clone_size: NA; v_call: TRBV6-5; cdr3_aa: CASRSGQSFLYEQYF
clone_size: NA; v_call: TRBV28; cdr3_aa: CATSVFGTGADEQYF
clone_size: NA; v_call: TRBV5-6; cdr3_aa: CASSLAAAGGPGGTQYF
clone_size: NA; v_call: TRBV6-6; cdr3_aa: CASSRGARNTIYF
clone_size: NA; v_call: TRBV5-6; cdr3_aa: CASSGLAGAGVSYEQYF
clone_size: NA; v_call: TRBV19; cdr3_aa: CASTLAAHSYNEQFF
clone_size: NA; v_call: TRBV2; cdr3_aa: CASRVDINSPLHF
clone_size: NA; v_call: TRBV19; cdr3_aa: CASSATGGSNQPQHF
clone_size: NA; v_call: TRBV19; cdr3_aa: CASSIEAQGHYEQYF
clone_size: few; v_call: TRBV7-9; cdr3_aa: CASSLANGRLGGYTF
clone_size: NA; v_call: TRBV7-2; cdr3_aa: CASSRTGTSGAHGTQYF
clone_size: few; v_call: TRBV2; cdr3_aa: CASSEWSGGGGEQYF
clone_size: NA; v_call: TRBV28; cdr3_aa: CASSRPSVTPGANVLTF
clone_size: NA; v_call: TRBV5-1; cdr3_aa: CASSLRTAMNTEAFF
clone_size: NA; v_call: TRBV5-6; cdr3_aa: CASSLVGGGQPQHF
clone_size: NA; v_call: TRBV11-3; cdr3_aa: CASTDRIMNTEAFF
clone_size: NA; v_call: TRBV7-9; cdr3_aa: CASSPRDSPDTQYF
clone_size: NA; v_call: TRBV27; cdr3_aa: CASKRQGTLNTEAFF
clone_size: NA; v_call: TRBV19; cdr3_aa: CASSIILGGNEQFF
clone_size: NA; v_call: TRBV2; cdr3_aa: CASGGGRDYEQYF
clone_size: NA; v_call: TRBV7-8; cdr3_aa: CAVRGRLKETQYF
clone_size: NA; v_call: TRBV29-1; cdr3_aa: CSVVRRGYEQYF
clone_size: NA; v_call: TRBV29-1; cdr3_aa: CSVAFANYGYTF
clone_size: few; v_call: TRBV5-6; cdr3_aa: CASSLGLSDSPLHF
clone_size: NA; v_call: TRBV7-9; cdr3_aa: CASSGLAGMRGETQYF
clone_size: few; v_call: TRBV5-4; cdr3_aa: CASSLEAKPETQYF
clone_size: NA; v_call: TRBV6-5; cdr3_aa: CASSETGRYEQYF
clone_size: NA; v_call: TRBV6-5; cdr3_aa: CASSLGQGGQPQHF
clone_size: once; v_call: TRBV5-6; cdr3_aa: CASSFLGVKNIQYF
clone_size: NA; v_call: TRBV11-2; cdr3_aa: CASSFSGRETDTQYF